This record looks at one T cell receptor beta chain sequence and its context. The data stem from a study of cytomegalovirus exposure and HLA in healthy donors. Repertoires were generated with immunoSEQ multiplex PCR, while TCRdb's copy carries only in-frame clones and drops some. This sample yields approximately 150,000 clones, of which approximately 86% are seen a single time; 3.5% to 5% belongs to the top ten. Germline CDR1 and CDR2: MDHEN and SYDVKM. Deletions cut 6 bases from V and 6 bases from J, with 14 bases between. The length of the CDR3 is 14 residues. V gene TRBV28 combines with J gene TRBJ1-4; D is uncertain. Sequences were obtained from PBMCs. This clonotype originated in a man between 18 and 29 years old in good health and CMV-seropositive. The CDR3 protein is CASSSLYMDEKLFF. The DNA for the CDR3 is TGTGCCAGCAGCTCCTTGTACATGGATGAAAAACTGTTTTTT.